Listed below are T cell receptor beta chains from one sample, sequenced in a study of cytomegalovirus exposure and HLA in healthy donors. Only in-frame clones appear in the TCRdb table, and some are missing; sequencing was by immunoSEQ multiplex PCR. The sample contains about 130,000 clones, 70% of which appear only once. Sequencing was done on a sample of PBMCs. The receptors shown here come from a woman aged 55-69 years in good health and CMV-seropositive. Both conserved end residues are part of each CDR3.

j_call v_call cdr3_aa
TRBJ1-5 TRBV6-4 CASSQQGNSNQPQHF
TRBJ2-7 TRBV4-1 CASSQDWREGSEQYF
TRBJ2-2 TRBV5-8 CASSPYGLAGGPTTGELFF
TRBJ2-3 TRBV6-1 CASSGRGITDTQYF
TRBJ2-2 TRBV7-2 CASSLAQREGPGELFF
TRBJ2-7 TRBV5-6 CASSLVQGRVSYEQYF
TRBJ1-1 TRBV11-3 CASSLDGDKNTEAFF
TRBJ1-5 TRBV6-1 CASLRDRLINQPQHF
TRBJ1-1 TRBV5-5 CASSSGRNTEAFF
TRBJ1-2 TRBV6-5 CASHPGEGYGYTF
TRBJ1-2 TRBV19 CASTPTGTYGYTF
TRBJ2-4 TRBV19 CASSRTGGNIQYF
TRBJ2-1 TRBV6-6 CAGGSSYNEQFF
TRBJ2-2 TRBV5-1 CASSLAAKAGGAGELFF
TRBJ2-1 TRBV11-1 CASSLGLDNEQFF
TRBJ2-7 TRBV2 CASSPRGSSYEQYF
TRBJ2-3 TRBV19 CASSRLAGYTDTQYF
TRBJ2-7 TRBV7-9 CASSLSGESYEQYF
TRBJ1-1 TRBV18 CASSPGPPGTEAFF
TRBJ2-1 TRBV5-1 CASSSGTSGSTRNEQFF
TRBJ1-5 TRBV2 CASSEETGGQPQHF
TRBJ1-5 TRBV2 CASRGANQPQHF
TRBJ2-1 TRBV29-1 CSAKWSNNNEQFF
TRBJ1-2 TRBV19 CASSLPPAGYTF
TRBJ2-5 TRBV5-1 CASRPQAGEETQYF
TRBJ1-1 TRBV19 CASSMTGLDTEAFF
TRBJ2-5 TRBV18 CASSPTSGSSGETQYF
TRBJ1-2 TRBV27 CASTQGAGFNYGYTF
TRBJ2-1 TRBV28 CASSATSGPRNEQFF
TRBJ2-7 TRBV5-1 CASSPGQGAPVYEQYF
TRBJ2-1 TRBV28 CASLSGAGAYNEQFF
TRBJ2-3 TRBV5-1 CASSRSLAGPDTQYF
TRBJ2-7 TRBV6-5 CASSYSTAGGPYEQYF
TRBJ2-3 TRBV7-2 CASSPGASGILVVADTQYF
TRBJ1-4 TRBV19 CASRSGRRATNEKLFF
TRBJ2-3 TRBV2 CASSDNTDTQYF
TRBJ1-5 TRBV9 CASSVAPGINQPQHF
TRBJ2-3 TRBV11-3 CASSLTHTDTQYF
TRBJ2-1 TRBV29-1 CSVMGTAGYNEQFF
TRBJ1-2 TRBV7-8 CASSWDRGSYYGYTF
. TRBV19 CASSFGTAYEQYF
TRBJ2-5 TRBV5-1 CASSQTQETQYF
TRBJ1-1 TRBV6-5 CASSRGENTEAFF
TRBJ1-1 TRBV5-1 CASSLQENTEAFF
TRBJ2-5 TRBV5-6 CASSLIGGVETQYF
TRBJ2-1 TRBV10-1 CASSEGAGESYNEQFF
TRBJ1-1 TRBV4-1 CASSQAEGVPDTEAFF